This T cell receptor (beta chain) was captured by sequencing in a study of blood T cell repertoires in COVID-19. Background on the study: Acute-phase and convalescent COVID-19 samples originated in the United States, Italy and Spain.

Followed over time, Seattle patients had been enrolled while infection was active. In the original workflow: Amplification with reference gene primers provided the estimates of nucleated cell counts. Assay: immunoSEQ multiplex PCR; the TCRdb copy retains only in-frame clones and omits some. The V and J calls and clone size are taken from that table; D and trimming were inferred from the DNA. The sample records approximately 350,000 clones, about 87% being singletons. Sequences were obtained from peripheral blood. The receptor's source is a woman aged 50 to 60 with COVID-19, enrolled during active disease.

The CDR3 protein is CASSYSTGSDTQYF. CDR3 nucleotides: TGTGCCAGCAGTTACTCGACAGGGTCAGATACGCAGTATTTT. V usage is TRBV6-2 or TRBV6-3 and J usage is TRBJ2-3; 7 nucleotides align to TRBD1. Germline-derived CDR1 and CDR2 are MNHEY and SVGEGT. The CDR3 totals 14 residues. The V and J ends lost 0 bases and 4 bases, in that order; junction bases with no gene match: 1.